The sequence of this T cell receptor (beta chain) was determined in a study of T-cell reconstitution after alpha-beta-depleted transplantation in children. The TCRbeta library incorporated unique molecular identifiers. A single record per CDR3 protein comes from TCRdb applying MiXCR to the PCR reads. In the table there are roughly 500,000 distinct CDR3 sequences, 9.5% to 15% of which are singletons. This clonotype has a handful of counts. This CDR3 comprises 13 residues. Trimming took off 3 bases at V and 12 bases at J, with 14 bases between the two ends. From germline, CDR1 is SGHTA and CDR2 FQGNSA. The TCR originated in a human donor who donated a stem cell graft to a child with combined immunodeficiency. The sample was PBMCs from the stem cell graft donor, taken from the stem cell graft. The chain recombines TRBV7-2 with TRBJ1-4, with D unresolved. The CDR3: CASSLFYGQELFF. The CDR3 DNA reads as TGTGCCAGCAGCTTGTTTTATGGTCAGGAACTGTTTTTT.